The 15 T cell receptor beta chains below come from one sample, sequenced in a study of CD8+ T cells in alopecia areata. cDNA reverse transcribed from extracted RNA served as the sequencing template. The repertoire was sequenced with immunoSEQ multiplex PCR; TCRdb's copy has only in-frame clones and lacks some. The data hold under 150,000 clones, with roughly three fifths observed a single time. The treatment was: oral pan-JAK inhibitor, 5-10 mg twice daily. The specimen was CD4+ T cells sorted from blood, collected at week 24, from a patient treated with tofacitinib. The receptors shown here come from a human donor with alopecia areata.

The chain recombines TRBV27 with TRBJ2-7; 8 nucleotides align to TRBD1. The CDR3 contains 13 residues. Germline V CDR1 and CDR2: MNHEY, SMNVEV (reference sequence). V shed 4 bases, J shed 6 bases, and the junction held 5 bases outside the gene matches. The CDR3 coding sequence is TGTGCCAGCAGTTCAGGACAGGGCGTCGAGCAGTACTTC. Translation: CASSSGQGVEQYF.

This clone was detected a few times. This rearrangement joins TRBV5-1 to TRBJ1-1; weak D call: TRBD1 (5 bases). With 4 bases removed from V and 3 bases from J, the gap between germline ends came to 16 bases. CDR3 length: 15 residues. The germline V gene has CDR1 SGHRS and CDR2 YFSETQ. The CDR3 sequence: CASSGSEGWDTEAFF. Written as DNA, the CDR3 is TGCGCCAGCAGCGGGTCCGAGGGGTGGGACACTGAAGCTTTCTTT.

The chain couples TRBV30 to TRBJ1-6, with a possible D match to TRBD1 (6 bases). V dropped 8 bases and J dropped 6 bases, with 17 bases sitting between them. CDR1 is GTSNPN, CDR2 SVGIG, per germline (reference sequence). The length of the CDR3 is 14 residues. CDR3 DNA: TGTGCCACGCGGGGGGCAGGGAGTAATTCACCCCTCCACTTT. This gives the protein CATRGAGSNSPLHF.

This chain joins TRBV20-1 and TRBJ2-7; 7 nucleotides align to TRBD1. CDR3 length equals 11 residues. V shed 8 bases, J shed 3 bases, and the junction held 4 bases outside the gene matches. Germline V gene data show CDR1 as DFQATT and CDR2 as SNEGSKA (reference sequence). CDR3 sequence: CSFDRDYEQYF. The CDR3 region has the DNA TGCAGTTTCGACAGGGACTACGAGCAGTACTTC.

This clone was seen more than once but under ten times. This chain links TRBV5-1 with TRBJ2-1; TRBD1 might be the D (6 bases). The germline V and J ends were trimmed by 0 bases and 13 bases, with 17 bases remaining between them. This CDR3 is built from 14 residues. Looked up from germline, CDR1 is SGHRS and CDR2 is YFSETQ. CDR3 amino acids: CASSLEDSAGDQFF. The CDR3 DNA follows: TGCGCCAGCAGCTTGGAGGACAGCGCGGGCGATCAGTTCTTC.

This sequence joins TRBV30 and TRBJ1-2, with D hard to call. V lost 0 bases, J lost 3 bases, and 2 bases lay in between. This CDR3 contains 11 residues. Germline CDR1 is GTSNPN and CDR2 is SVGIG (reference sequence). CDR3 protein: CAWSVYYGYTF. The CDR3 DNA is TGTGCCTGGAGTGTGTACTATGGCTACACCTTC.

The chain carries TRBV7-2 and TRBJ2-1; no clear D gene. The length of the CDR3 is 15 residues. Trimming took 0 bases from V and 8 from J, leaving 14 bases between them. CDR1 is SGHTA, CDR2 FQGNSA, per germline. The CDR3 here is CASSLATTSRHEQFF. CDR3 in DNA: TGTGCCAGCAGCTTAGCGACAACTTCTCGCCATGAGCAGTTCTTC.

Comment on this clone: The same CDR3 can be traced to other DNA sequences in this sample. CDR3 protein: CASSRTLNYGYTF. As DNA, the CDR3 is TGTGCCAGCAGCCGTACGCTCAACTATGGCTACACCTTC. The chain joins TRBV6-5 to TRBJ1-2; D unresolved. The CDR3 is made up of 13 amino acids. Trimming removed 6 bases from V and 2 bases from J, with 10 bases in between. Germline V gives CDR1 MNHEY, CDR2 SVGAGI.

The V gene is TRBV27, the J gene TRBJ2-2; the D gene is possibly TRBD1 (6 bases). Trimming removed 2 bases at V and 5 bases at J, with 15 bases between. The CDR3 is made up of 16 amino acids. Germline CDR1 MNHEY, CDR2 SMNVEV (reference sequence). The CDR3 DNA is TGTGCCAGCAGTTTACTAACAGGGAAGGAAACCGGGGAGCTGTTTTTT. It is translated as CASSLLTGKETGELFF.

The CDR3 DNA reads as TGTGCCAGCAGTTTGAGGTCCCGGAGCTCTGGGGCCAACGTCCTGACTTTC. It translates to CASSLRSRSSGANVLTF. J is TRBJ2-6 and V is TRBV27; D remains unclear. Per germline, CDR1 MNHEY and CDR2 SMNVEV (reference sequence). V dropped 3 bases and J dropped 0 bases, with 12 bases sitting between them. The CDR3 contains 17 residues.

The rearrangement links TRBV30 to TRBJ1-3; 7 bases fit TRBD1. V shed 3 bases and J 4 bases; nucleotides not matched to a gene: 6. The CDR3 loop spans 14 amino acids. From germline, CDR1 is GTSNPN and CDR2 SVGIG (reference sequence). Here the CDR3 reads CAWRGTAKGNTIYF. In DNA, the CDR3 is TGTGCCTGGAGAGGGACAGCAAAGGGAAACACCATATATTTT. The full variable domain, in which reference TRBV30 and TRBJ1-3 provide the parts outside the CDR3, is SQTIHQWPATLVQPVGSPLSLECTVEGTSNPNLYWYRQAAGRGLQLLFYSVGIGQISSEVPQNLSASRPQDRQFILSSKKLLLSDSGFYLCAWRGTAKGNTIYFGEGSWLTVV.

V gene TRBV11-2 combines with J gene TRBJ2-2; 7 bases are a match to TRBD1. V was pared by 0 bases and J by 7 bases, with 5 bases of the junction left unmatched. The germline V gene encodes CDR1 SGHAT and CDR2 FQNNGV. The CDR3 runs 15 residues. In DNA form, the CDR3 reads TGTGCCAGCAGCTTAGATCGAGGGGGCCACGGGGAGCTGTTTTTT. It translates to CASSLDRGGHGELFF.

The chain employs TRBV29-1 and TRBJ2-5, with 10 bases fitting TRBD1. The V segment lost 5 bases and the J segment 5 bases; nucleotides outside the gene matches: 8. This CDR3 contains 14 residues. Germline loops: CDR1 SQVTM, CDR2 ANQGSEA. In DNA form, the CDR3 reads TGCAGCGTTTCCCGACAGGGGGCAGGGGAGACCCAGTACTTC. Translated: CSVSRQGAGETQYF.

This clone was observed a handful of times. This chain links TRBV5-1 with TRBJ2-1; TRBD1 or TRBD2 may be the D gene (5 bases each). Germline V gene data show CDR1 as SGHRS and CDR2 as YFSETQ. V shed 4 bases and J shed 3 bases, with 8 bases lying between them. CDR3 length: 13 residues. DNA of the CDR3: TGCGCCAGCAGCAGGGACGACTACAATGAGCAGTTCTTC. Its translation: CASSRDDYNEQFF.

V is TRBV5-1 and J is TRBJ2-5; the D is unclear. V lost 7 bases, J lost 5 bases, and 9 bases lay in between. In germline, CDR1 is SGHRS, CDR2 YFSETQ. The CDR3 is 11 residues long. The CDR3 spells CASSTGETQYF. The CDR3 region has the DNA TGCGCCAGCTCCACCGGGGAGACCCAGTACTTC.